This T cell receptor (beta chain) was documented in a study of T-cell memory formation after mild COVID-19. Turning to the study itself: Largely, TCR clusters stayed within a single donor.

TCRdb re-called the 5' RACE reads through MiXCR, storing one row per CDR3 protein. The sample holds 220,000 or so distinct CDR3 sequences, 9.5% seen once. CDR1 is SGHRS and CDR2 is YFSETQ in the germline V gene. Trimming pared 4 bases from V and 4 bases from J, leaving 11 bases between. The CDR3 is made up of 14 amino acids. This clonotype was picked up a small number of times. Its antigen is unknown. Study-level points and caveats: There was no confirmation that second-wave clones peaking on day 37 were SARS-CoV-2 specific.

The chain has TRBV5-1 and TRBJ1-4, with D maybe TRBD1 (6 bases). The specimen sequenced was PBMCs or a T cell subset sorted from them (not recorded which). The sequence derives from a man aged 18-30 years who had mild COVID-19 (a few samples of this study predate the infection). Cell type and time point are not known. CDR3 DNA sequence: TGCGCCAGCAGCCGGACAGCTCTTAATGAAAAACTGTTTTTT. Encoded protein: CASSRTALNEKLFF.